Sequencing of this T cell receptor (beta chain) was carried out in a study of PD-1 blockade in classical Hodgkin lymphoma. Findings and limits, study-wide: With respect to the repertoire differences, their causes, possibly disease activity or prior therapy, remain undefined. Baseline TCR diversity was reportedly lower in newly diagnosed patients than healthy donors.

Profiling relied on immunoSEQ multiplex PCR, and the TCRdb table lists in-frame clones only, not all of them. Of tens of thousands of clones listed, roughly 93% are singletons. Concerning this clone: The antigen is not known.

As for time point: newly diagnosed, previously untreated cHL patient sample. Newly diagnosed classical Hodgkin lymphoma PBMCs, still untreated, provided the comparison samples. V was trimmed by 0 bases and J by 3 bases, leaving 7 bases between them. The germline V gene has CDR1 SGHRS and CDR2 YFSETQ. This CDR3 region has 13 residues. Material: peripheral blood mononuclear cells (PBMCs). V is TRBV5-1 and J is TRBJ2-7; maybe TRBD1 (6 bases). The receptor was derived from a human donor with classical Hodgkin lymphoma. The CDR3 reads CASSLDRDYEQYV. CDR3 bases: TGCGCCAGCAGCTTGGACAGGGACTACGAGCAGTACGTC.